The 3 T cell receptor beta chains below all came from one sample that was sequenced in a study of blood T cell repertoires in COVID-19. Sequencing was performed with immunoSEQ multiplex PCR; in TCRdb, only in-frame clones are kept and a portion is missing. The sample holds 150,000 to 200,000 clones, approximately 95% seen once. The sample consisted of peripheral blood. The receptors derive from a woman between 55 and 75 years old with COVID-19, enrolled during active disease.

The table lists this clone with a count of one. This chain joins TRBV19 and TRBJ1-4; D is ambiguous. The germline V and J ends were trimmed by 3 bases and 10 bases, with 12 bases remaining between them. This CDR3 contains 13 residues. The germline V gene encodes CDR1 LNHDA and CDR2 SQIVND (reference sequence). The CDR3 nucleotides are TGTGCCAGTAGTATCTCGCCGGAGGGAAAACTGTTTTTT. Translating gives CASSISPEGKLFF.

V usage is TRBV5-1 and J usage is TRBJ1-1; D remains ambiguous. This CDR3 has 14 residues. The germline CDR1 and CDR2 sequences are SGHRS and YFSETQ. Trimming left V 4 bases short and J 1 base short, with 11 bases between. CDR3: CASSPAAGNTEAFF. CDR3 coding DNA: TGCGCCAGCAGCCCAGCGGCAGGGAACACTGAAGCTTTCTTT.

The chain couples TRBV6-1 to TRBJ1-6, with 9 bases lining up with TRBD1. Germline V CDR1 and CDR2: MNHNS, SASEGT. V dropped 6 bases and J dropped 0; count of bases not matched to a gene: 9. This CDR3 contains 18 residues. CDR3 region: CASRERQGVSSYNSPLHF. DNA of the CDR3: TGTGCCAGCAGGGAAAGACAGGGGGTTAGCTCCTATAATTCACCCCTCCACTTT.